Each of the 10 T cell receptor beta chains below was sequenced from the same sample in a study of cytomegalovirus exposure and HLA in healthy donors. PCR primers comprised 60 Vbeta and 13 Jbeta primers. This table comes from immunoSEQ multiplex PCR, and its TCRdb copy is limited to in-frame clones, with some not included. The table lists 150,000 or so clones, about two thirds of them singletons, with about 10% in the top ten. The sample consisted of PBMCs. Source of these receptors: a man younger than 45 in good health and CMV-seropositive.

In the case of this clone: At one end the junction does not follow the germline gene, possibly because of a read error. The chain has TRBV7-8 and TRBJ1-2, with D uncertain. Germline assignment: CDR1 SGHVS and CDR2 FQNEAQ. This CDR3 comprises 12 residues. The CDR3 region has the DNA TGTGCCAGCAGCTTAAAGGATGCGGCCCCCGCTTTC. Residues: CASSLKDAAPAF. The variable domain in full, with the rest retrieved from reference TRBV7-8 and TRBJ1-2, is GAGVSQSPRYKVAKRGQDVALRCDPISGHVSLFWYQQALGQGPEFLTYFQNEAQLDKSGLPSDRFFAERPEGSVSTLKIQRTQQEDSAVYLCASSLKDAAPAFGSGTRLTVV.

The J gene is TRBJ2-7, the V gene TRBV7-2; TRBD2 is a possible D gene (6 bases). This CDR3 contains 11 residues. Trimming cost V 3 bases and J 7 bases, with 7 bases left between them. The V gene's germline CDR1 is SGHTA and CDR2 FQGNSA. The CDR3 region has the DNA TGTGCCAGCAGCTTTGCGGGGGAGCAGTACTTC. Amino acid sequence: CASSFAGEQYF.

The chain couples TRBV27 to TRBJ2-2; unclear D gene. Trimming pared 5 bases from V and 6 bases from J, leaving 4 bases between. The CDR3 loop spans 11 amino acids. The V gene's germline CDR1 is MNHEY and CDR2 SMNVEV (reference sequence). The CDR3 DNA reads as TGTGCCAGCAGTCGCGCCGGGGAGCTGTTTTTT. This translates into CASSRAGELFF.

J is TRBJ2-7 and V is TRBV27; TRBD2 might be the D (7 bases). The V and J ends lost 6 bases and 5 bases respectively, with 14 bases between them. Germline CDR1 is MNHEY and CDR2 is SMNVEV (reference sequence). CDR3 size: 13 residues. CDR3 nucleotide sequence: TGTGCCAGCAGCCTGGGGGGGGCAAACGAGCAGTACTTC. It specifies CASSLGGANEQYF.

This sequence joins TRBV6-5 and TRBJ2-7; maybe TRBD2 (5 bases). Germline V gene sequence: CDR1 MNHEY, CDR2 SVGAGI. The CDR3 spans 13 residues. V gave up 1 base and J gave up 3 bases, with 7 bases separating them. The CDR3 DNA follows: TGTGCCAGCAGTTACTTCCGGGGCTACGAGCAGTACTTC. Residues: CASSYFRGYEQYF.

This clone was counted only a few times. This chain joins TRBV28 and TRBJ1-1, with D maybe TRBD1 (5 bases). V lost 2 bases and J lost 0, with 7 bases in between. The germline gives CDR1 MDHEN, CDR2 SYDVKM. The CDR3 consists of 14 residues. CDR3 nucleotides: TGTGCCAGCAGTTTAGCGACAGTGAACACTGAAGCTTTCTTT. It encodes CASSLATVNTEAFF.

CDR3 nucleotides: TGCGCCAGCAGCGGCCCTACGTTTCAGGGAGAAGCTTTCTTT. It specifies CASSGPTFQGEAFF. The chain carries TRBV5-1 and TRBJ1-1, with TRBD1 as a possible D gene (5 bases). Trimming removed 4 bases at V and 8 bases at J, with 18 bases between. The germline CDR1 and CDR2 sequences are SGHRS and YFSETQ. This CDR3 comprises 14 residues.

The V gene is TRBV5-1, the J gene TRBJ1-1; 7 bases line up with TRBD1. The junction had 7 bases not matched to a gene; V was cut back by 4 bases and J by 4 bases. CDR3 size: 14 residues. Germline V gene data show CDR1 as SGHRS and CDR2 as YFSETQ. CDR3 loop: CASSLNRGGTEAFF. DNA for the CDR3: TGCGCCAGCAGCCTAAACAGGGGAGGCACTGAAGCTTTCTTT.

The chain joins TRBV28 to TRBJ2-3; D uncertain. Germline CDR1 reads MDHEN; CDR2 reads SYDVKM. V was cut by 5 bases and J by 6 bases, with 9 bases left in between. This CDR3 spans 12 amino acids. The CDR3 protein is CASSGLTDTQYF. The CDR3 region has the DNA TGTGCCAGCAGTGGCCTCACCGATACGCAGTATTTT.

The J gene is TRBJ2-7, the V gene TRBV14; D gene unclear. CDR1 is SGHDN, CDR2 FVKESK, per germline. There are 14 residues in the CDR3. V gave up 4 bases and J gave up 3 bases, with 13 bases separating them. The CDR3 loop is CASSLSPSYYEQYF. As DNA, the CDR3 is TGTGCCAGCAGCCTGAGTCCTAGTTACTACGAGCAGTACTTC.